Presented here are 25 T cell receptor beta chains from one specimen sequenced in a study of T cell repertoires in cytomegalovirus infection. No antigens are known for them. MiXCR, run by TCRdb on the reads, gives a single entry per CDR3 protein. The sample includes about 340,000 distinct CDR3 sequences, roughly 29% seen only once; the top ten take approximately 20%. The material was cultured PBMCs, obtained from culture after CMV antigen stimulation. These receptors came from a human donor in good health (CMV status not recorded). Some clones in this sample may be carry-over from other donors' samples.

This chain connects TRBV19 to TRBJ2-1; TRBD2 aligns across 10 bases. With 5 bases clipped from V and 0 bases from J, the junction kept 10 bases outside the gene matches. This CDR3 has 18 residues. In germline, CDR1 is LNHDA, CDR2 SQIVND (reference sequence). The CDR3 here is CASSSRTSGTPSYNEQFF. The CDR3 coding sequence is TGTGCCAGTAGTTCAAGGACTAGCGGAACCCCCTCCTACAATGAGCAGTTCTTC. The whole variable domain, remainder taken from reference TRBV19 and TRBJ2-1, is DGGITQSPKYLFRKEGQNVTLSCEQNLNHDAMYWYRQDPGQGLRLIYYSQIVNDFQKGDIAEGYSVSREKKESFPLTVTSAQKNPTAFYLCASSSRTSGTPSYNEQFFGPGTRLTVL.

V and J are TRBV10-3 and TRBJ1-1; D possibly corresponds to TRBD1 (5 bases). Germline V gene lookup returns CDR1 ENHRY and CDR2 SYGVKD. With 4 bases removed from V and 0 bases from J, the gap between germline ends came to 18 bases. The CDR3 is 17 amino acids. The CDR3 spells CAISGRLGGGLNTEAFF. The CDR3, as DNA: TGTGCCATCAGTGGGCGACTGGGGGGGGGGTTGAACACTGAAGCTTTCTTT.

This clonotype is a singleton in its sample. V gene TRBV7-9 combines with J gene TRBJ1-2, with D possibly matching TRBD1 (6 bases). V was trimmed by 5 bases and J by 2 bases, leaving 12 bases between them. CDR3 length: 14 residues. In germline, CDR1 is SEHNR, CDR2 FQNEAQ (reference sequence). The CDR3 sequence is CASSHADRNYGYTF. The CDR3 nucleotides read TGTGCCAGCAGCCACGCGGACAGAAACTATGGCTACACCTTC. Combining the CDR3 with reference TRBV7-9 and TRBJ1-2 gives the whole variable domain DTGVSQNPRHKITKRGQNVTFRCDPISEHNRLYWYRQTLGQGPEFLTYFQNEAQLEKSRLLSDRFSAERPKGSFSTLEIQRTEQGDSAMYLCASSHADRNYGYTFGSGTRLTVV.

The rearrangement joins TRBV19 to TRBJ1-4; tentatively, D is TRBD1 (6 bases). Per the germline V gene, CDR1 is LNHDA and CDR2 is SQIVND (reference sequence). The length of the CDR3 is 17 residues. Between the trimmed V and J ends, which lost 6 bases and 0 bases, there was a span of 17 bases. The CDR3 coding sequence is TGTGCCAGTAGCACAGGGTTAGGGACTACAACTAATGAAAAACTGTTTTTT. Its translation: CASSTGLGTTTNEKLFF. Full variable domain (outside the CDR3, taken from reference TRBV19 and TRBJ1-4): DGGITQSPKYLFRKEGQNVTLSCEQNLNHDAMYWYRQDPGQGLRLIYYSQIVNDFQKGDIAEGYSVSREKKESFPLTVTSAQKNPTAFYLCASSTGLGTTTNEKLFFGSGTQLSVL.

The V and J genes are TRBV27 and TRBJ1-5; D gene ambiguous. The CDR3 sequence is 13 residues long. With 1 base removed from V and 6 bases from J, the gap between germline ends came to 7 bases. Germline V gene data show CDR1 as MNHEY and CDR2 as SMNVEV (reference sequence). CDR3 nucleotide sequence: TGTGCCAGCAGTTTATTATATGGTCAGCCCCAGCATTTT. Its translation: CASSLLYGQPQHF.

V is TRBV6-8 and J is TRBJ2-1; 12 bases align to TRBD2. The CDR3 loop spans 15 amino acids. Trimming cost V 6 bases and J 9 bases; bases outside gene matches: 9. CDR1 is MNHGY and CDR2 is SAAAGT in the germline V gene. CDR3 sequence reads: CASRPLAGGPLEQFF. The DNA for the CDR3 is TGTGCCAGCAGGCCTCTAGCGGGAGGGCCTCTTGAGCAGTTCTTC.

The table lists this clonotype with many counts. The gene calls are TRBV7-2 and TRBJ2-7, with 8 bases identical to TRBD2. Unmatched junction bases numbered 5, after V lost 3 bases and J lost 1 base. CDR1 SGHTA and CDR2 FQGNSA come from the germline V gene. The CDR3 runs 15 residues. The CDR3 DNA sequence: TGTGCCAGCAGCTTCACGGGGGGGGGATCCTACGAGCAGTACTTC. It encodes CASSFTGGGSYEQYF.

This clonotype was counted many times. The CDR3, as DNA: TGTGCCAGCAGTTTAGGGGGTTGGGGGACAGATACGCAGTATTTT. It yields the protein CASSLGGWGTDTQYF. The V gene is TRBV28, the J gene TRBJ2-3; either TRBD1 or TRBD2 may fit D (5 bases each). V was trimmed by 2 bases and J by 3 bases, leaving 12 bases between them. Germline V gene data show CDR1 as MDHEN and CDR2 as SYDVKM. There are 15 residues in the CDR3.

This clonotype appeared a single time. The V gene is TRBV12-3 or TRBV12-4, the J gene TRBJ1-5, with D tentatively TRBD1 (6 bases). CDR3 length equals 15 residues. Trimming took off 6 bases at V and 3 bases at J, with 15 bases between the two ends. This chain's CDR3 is CASSIGGGTNQPQHF. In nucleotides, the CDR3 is TGTGCCAGCAGCATAGGGGGAGGGACCAATCAGCCCCAGCATTTT.

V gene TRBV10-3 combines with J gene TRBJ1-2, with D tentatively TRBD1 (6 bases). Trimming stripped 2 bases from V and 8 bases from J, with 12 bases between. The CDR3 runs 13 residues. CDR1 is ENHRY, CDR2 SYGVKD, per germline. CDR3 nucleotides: TGTGCCATCAGTGAGGGGACAAAGGAAGGCTACACCTTC. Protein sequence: CAISEGTKEGYTF.

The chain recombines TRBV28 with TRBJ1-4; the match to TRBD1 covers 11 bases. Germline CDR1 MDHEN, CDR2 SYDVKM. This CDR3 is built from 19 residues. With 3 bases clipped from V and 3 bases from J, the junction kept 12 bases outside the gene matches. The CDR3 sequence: CASSFVLAGQGASNEKLFF. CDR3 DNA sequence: TGTGCCAGCAGTTTCGTTTTAGCAGGACAGGGGGCGTCTAATGAAAAACTGTTTTTT.

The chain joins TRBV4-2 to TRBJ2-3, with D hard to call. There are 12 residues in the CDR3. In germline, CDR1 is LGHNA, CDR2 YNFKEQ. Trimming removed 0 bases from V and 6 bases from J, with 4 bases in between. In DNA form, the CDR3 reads TGTGCCAGCAGCCAAGAGGACGATACGCAGTATTTT. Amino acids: CASSQEDDTQYF.

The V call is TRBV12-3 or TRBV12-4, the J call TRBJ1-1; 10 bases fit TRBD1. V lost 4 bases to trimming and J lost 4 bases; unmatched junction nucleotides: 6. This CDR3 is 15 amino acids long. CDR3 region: CASSSRQGASTEAFF. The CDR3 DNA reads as TGTGCCAGCAGTTCACGACAGGGGGCAAGCACTGAAGCTTTCTTT.

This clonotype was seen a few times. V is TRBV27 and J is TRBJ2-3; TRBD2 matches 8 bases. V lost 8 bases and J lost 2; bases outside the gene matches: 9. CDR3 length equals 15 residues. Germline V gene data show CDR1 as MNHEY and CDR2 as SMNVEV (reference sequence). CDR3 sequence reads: CASSPGLEITDTQYF. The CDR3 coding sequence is TGTGCCAGCTCACCGGGACTAGAAATCACAGATACGCAGTATTTT.

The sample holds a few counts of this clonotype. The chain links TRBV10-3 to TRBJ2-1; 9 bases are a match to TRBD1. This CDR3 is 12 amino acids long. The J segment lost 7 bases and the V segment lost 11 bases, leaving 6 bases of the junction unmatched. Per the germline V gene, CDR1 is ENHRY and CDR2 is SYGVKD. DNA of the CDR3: TGTGCCTCGGGACAGGGTGAAAATGAGCAGTTCTTC. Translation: CASGQGENEQFF.

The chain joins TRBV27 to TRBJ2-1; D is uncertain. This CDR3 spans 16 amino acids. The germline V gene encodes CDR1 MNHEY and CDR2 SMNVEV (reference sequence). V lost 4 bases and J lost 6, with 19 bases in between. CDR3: CASSYGGAFPLNEQFF. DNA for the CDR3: TGTGCCAGCAGTTACGGCGGAGCCTTCCCGCTCAATGAGCAGTTCTTC.

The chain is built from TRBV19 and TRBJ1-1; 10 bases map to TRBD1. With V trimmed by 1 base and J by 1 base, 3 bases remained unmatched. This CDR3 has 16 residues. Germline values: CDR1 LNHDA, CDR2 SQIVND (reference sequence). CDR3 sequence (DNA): TGTGCCAGTAGTATAGGACAGGGGGCAACGAACACTGAAGCTTTCTTT. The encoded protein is CASSIGQGATNTEAFF.

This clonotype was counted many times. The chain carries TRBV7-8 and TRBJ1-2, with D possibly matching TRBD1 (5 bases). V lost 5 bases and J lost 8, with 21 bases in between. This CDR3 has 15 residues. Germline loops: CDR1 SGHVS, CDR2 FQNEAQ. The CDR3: CASSRDGAGVEGYTF. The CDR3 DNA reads TGTGCCAGCAGCCGGGACGGGGCCGGGGTAGAAGGCTACACCTTC.

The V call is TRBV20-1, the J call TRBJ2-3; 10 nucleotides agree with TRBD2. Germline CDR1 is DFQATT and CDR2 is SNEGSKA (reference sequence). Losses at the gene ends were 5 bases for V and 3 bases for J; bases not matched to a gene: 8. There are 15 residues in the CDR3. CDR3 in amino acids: CSASPLAGETDTQYF. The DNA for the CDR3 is TGCAGTGCTTCCCCCCTAGCGGGGGAAACAGATACGCAGTATTTT.

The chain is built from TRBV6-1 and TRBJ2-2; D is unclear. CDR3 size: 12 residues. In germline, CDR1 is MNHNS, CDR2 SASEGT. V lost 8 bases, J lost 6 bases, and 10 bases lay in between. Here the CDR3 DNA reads TGTGCCAGCCATACTAATCCCGGGGAGCTGTTTTTT. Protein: CASHTNPGELFF.

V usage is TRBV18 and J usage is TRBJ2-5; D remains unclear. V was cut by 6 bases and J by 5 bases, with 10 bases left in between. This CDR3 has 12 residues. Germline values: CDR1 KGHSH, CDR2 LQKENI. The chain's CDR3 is CASSPIPETQYF. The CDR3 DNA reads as TGTGCCAGCTCCCCAATCCCCGAGACCCAGTACTTC.

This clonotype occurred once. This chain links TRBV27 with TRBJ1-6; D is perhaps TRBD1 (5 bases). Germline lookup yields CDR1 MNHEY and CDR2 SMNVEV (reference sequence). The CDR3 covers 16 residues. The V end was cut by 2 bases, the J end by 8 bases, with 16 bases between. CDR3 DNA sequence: TGTGCCAGCAGTTTAAAGGCAGGGTGGTCGGATTCACCCCTCCACTTT. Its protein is CASSLKAGWSDSPLHF.

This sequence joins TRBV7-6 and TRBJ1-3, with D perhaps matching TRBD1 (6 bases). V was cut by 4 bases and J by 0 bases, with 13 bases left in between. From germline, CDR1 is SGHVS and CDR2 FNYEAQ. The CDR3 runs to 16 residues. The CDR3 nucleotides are TGTGCCAGCAGCTCGGGGATACAGGGCTCTGGAAACACCATATATTTT. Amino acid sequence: CASSSGIQGSGNTIYF.

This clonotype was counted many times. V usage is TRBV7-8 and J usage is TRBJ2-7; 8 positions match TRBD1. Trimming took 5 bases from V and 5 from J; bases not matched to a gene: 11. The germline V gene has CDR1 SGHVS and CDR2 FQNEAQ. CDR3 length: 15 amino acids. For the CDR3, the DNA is TGTGCCAGCAGCCCCCTCGGACAGGGCGGGCACGAGCAGTACTTC. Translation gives CASSPLGQGGHEQYF.

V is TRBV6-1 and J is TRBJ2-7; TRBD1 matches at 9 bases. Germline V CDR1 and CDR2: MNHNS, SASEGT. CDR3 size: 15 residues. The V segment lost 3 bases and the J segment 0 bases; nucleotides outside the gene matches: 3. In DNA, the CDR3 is TGTGCCAGCAGTGATACGACAGGGGGCTCCTACGAGCAGTACTTC. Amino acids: CASSDTTGGSYEQYF.